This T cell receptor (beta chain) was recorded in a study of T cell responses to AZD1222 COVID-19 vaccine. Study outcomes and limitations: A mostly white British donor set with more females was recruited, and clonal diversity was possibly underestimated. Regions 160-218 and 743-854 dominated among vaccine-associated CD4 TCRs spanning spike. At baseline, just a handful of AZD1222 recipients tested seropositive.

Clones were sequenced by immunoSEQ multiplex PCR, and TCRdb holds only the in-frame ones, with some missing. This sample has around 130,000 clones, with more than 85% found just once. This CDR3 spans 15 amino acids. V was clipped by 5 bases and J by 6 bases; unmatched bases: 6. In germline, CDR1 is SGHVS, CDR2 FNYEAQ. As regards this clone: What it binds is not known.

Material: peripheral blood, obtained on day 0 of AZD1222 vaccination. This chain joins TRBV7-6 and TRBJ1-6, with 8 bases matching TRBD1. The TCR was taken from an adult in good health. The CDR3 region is CASSADRVGNSPLHF. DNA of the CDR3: TGTGCCAGCAGCGCGGACAGGGTGGGTAATTCACCCCTCCACTTT.